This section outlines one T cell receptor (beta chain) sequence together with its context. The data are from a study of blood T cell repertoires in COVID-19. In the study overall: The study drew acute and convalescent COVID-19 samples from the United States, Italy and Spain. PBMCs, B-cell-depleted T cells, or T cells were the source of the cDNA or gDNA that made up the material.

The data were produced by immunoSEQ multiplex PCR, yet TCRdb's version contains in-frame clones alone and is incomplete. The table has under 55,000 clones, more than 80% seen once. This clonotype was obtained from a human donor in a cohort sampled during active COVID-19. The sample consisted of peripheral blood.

The CDR3 bases are TGTGCCAGCAGTCCTAGCGGAGGAACAGATACGCAGTATTTT. Amino acid sequence: CASSPSGGTDTQYF. The rearrangement joins TRBV7-2 to TRBJ2-3, with 7 bases identical to TRBD2. Germline V gives CDR1 SGHTA, CDR2 FQGNSA. Germline trimming cut 6 bases from V and 3 bases from J; bases unmatched to any gene: 6. The CDR3 runs to 14 residues.